In this sample, the clone carrying this T cell receptor beta chain turned up many times. Its antigen is as yet unknown. Findings and limits, study-wide: The larger cohort examined one V-J beta rearrangement, not whole repertoires. Tumor Tregs overlapped most with tumor, then blood, naive CD4+ cells. The TCR gene usage of tumor memory CD4+ T cells clustered together with blood and lymph node memory CD4+ cells and with lymph node naive CD4+ cells.

The germline V gene encodes CDR1 SEHNR and CDR2 FQNEAQ (reference sequence). The CDR3 loop spans 15 amino acids. The junction had 11 bases not matched to a gene; V was cut back by 7 bases and J by 7 bases. Semi-nested PCR with Nested Universal Primer A followed constant-region reverse priming of full-length variable regions. TCRdb reprocessed the 5' RACE reads with MiXCR, giving one entry per CDR3 protein. The data hold about 12,000 distinct CDR3 sequences, with 23% observed a single time. Sequencing input: naive CD4+ T cells sorted from blood. The subset here: naive CD4+ T cells, CD4+CD45RA+CD25-. The chain recombines TRBV7-9 with TRBJ2-1; 9 bases map to TRBD2. This receptor was obtained from a female donor with breast cancer. CDR3 coding DNA: TGTGCCAGCACGCCGGGACTAGCTTCGCGGAATGAGCAGTTCTTC. Translated: CASTPGLASRNEQFF.